This record covers a single TCR beta chain. Its antigen remains unknown. The sample belongs to a study of response to subunit inactivated influenza vaccine. The study's findings and limits: There was a suggestion from the authors that each seasonal influenza vaccination recruits few new T cells.

TCRdb used MiXCR to reprocess the RT-PCR reads, holding one entry per CDR3 protein. The sample includes around 570,000 distinct CDR3 sequences, 10% to 12% seen only once; the top ten take around 10%. Trimming took off 10 bases at V and 3 bases at J, with 20 bases between the two ends. Per the germline V gene, CDR1 is LGHNA and CDR2 is YNFKEQ. The CDR3 sequence is 15 residues long. The same data also went into a second study, on T cells expressing NK-cell markers. That study reports: What made the TCR beta cDNA was 5'RACE template switching with UMIs. Repertoire data for TCR beta were derived from sorted T cells (CD3+CD56+NKG2C+, CD3+CD56+NKG2C- and CD3+CD56-NKG2C+). For over five donors, the dominant NKG2C+ clonotypes made up about 1.0-8% of their CD8+ T cells. Topping the CD3+CD56-NKG2C+ fraction as well were these clonotypes, in a handful of donors.

This clonotype was obtained from a man aged 45-65 years who received an inactivated influenza vaccine. Sequenced here: PBMCs from blood, sampled on the day of vaccination. The chain joins TRBV4-2 to TRBJ2-3; D is ambiguous. The DNA for the CDR3 is TGTGCCATGGGCCCCGGGCGTTGGGTGACAGATACGCAGTATTTT. Translating it yields CAMGPGRWVTDTQYF.